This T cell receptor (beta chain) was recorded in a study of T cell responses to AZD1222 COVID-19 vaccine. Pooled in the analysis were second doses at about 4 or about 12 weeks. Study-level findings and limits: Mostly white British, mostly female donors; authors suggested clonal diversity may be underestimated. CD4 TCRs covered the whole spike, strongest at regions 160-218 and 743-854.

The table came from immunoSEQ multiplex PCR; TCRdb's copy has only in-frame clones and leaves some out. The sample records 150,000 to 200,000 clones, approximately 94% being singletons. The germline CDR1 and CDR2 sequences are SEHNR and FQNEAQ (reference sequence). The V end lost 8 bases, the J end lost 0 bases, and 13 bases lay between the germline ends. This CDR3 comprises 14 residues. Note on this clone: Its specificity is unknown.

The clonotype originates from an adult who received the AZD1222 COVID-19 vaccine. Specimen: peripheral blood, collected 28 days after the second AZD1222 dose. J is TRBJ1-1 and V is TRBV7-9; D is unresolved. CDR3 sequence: CASDLAPMNTEAFF. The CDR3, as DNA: TGTGCCAGCGACCTCGCCCCAATGAACACTGAAGCTTTCTTT. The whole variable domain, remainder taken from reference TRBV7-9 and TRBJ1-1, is DTGVSQNPRHKITKRGQNVTFRCDPISEHNRLYWYRQTLGQGPEFLTYFQNEAQLEKSRLLSDRFSAERPKGSFSTLEIQRTEQGDSAMYLCASDLAPMNTEAFFGQGTRLTVV.